The rows below give T cell receptor beta chains drawn from one sample of a study of T cell changes during pregnancy in multiple sclerosis. The method was immunoSEQ multiplex PCR; TCRdb's version includes in-frame clones alone and lacks a portion of them. Of about 36,000 clones in the sample, around 93% were seen once. The starting material was CD4+ T cells from peripheral blood mononuclear cells, obtained in the first trimester of pregnancy. These receptors came from a female donor with multiple sclerosis, enrolled in a pregnancy study. Both conserved end residues are part of each CDR3. Fields, in order: D gene, V gene, J gene, clone size, CDR3 length, CDR3 protein, CDR3 DNA. D genes are given only for firm matches. Size is stated for part of the rows, as once, few or many counts, or as a class when the clone is expanded.

.	TRBV30	TRBJ2-1	.	17	CAWTLSRTTHSYNEQFF	TGTGCCTGGACCCTAAGCCGGACTACCCACTCCTACAATGAGCAGTTCTTC
.	TRBV5-1	TRBJ2-7	.	13	CASSVQPLYEQYF	TGCGCCAGCAGCGTACAGCCTCTCTACGAGCAGTACTTC
.	TRBV6-6	TRBJ1-1	.	12	CASSYLETEAFF	TGTGCCAGCAGTTACTTGGAGACCGAAGCTTTCTTT
.	TRBV6-1	TRBJ2-2	once	13	CASGRGVIGELFF	TGTGCCAGCGGCAGGGGGGTGATCGGGGAGCTGTTTTTT
TRBD1	TRBV5-1	TRBJ2-6	.	17	CASSLAQGARRANVLTF	TGCGCCAGCAGCTTGGCACAGGGGGCGCGAAGGGCCAACGTCCTGACTTTC
TRBD2	TRBV30	TRBJ2-2	.	14	CAWSLAANTGELFF	TGTGCCTGGAGCCTAGCGGCAAACACCGGGGAGCTGTTTTTT
.	TRBV6-6	TRBJ2-1	.	15	CASTRTRSIVNEQFF	TGTGCCAGCACCCGGACTCGGTCTATAGTCAATGAGCAGTTCTTC
TRBD2	TRBV30	TRBJ2-3	.	15	CAWREAGALTDTQYF	TGTGCCTGGAGAGAGGCGGGAGCCCTCACAGATACGCAGTATTTT
.	TRBV11-1	TRBJ1-1	.	16	CASSVGRTAVNTEAFF	TGTGCCAGCAGCGTAGGAAGGACAGCTGTGAACACTGAAGCTTTCTTT
TRBD1	TRBV27	TRBJ2-3	.	15	CASSLGQGRTDTQYF	TGTGCCAGCAGTCTGGGACAGGGGAGGACAGATACGCAGTATTTT
.	TRBV2	TRBJ2-7	.	13	CASRDPGPYEQYF	TGTGCCAGCAGGGACCCAGGGCCCTACGAGCAGTACTTC
TRBD2	TRBV5-1	TRBJ2-7	.	14	CASSYAGLDYEQYF	TGCGCCAGCAGCTACGCGGGACTAGACTACGAGCAGTACTTC
.	TRBV11-3	TRBJ2-2	.	14	CASSLGGGAGELFF	TGTGCCAGCAGCTTAGGAGGGGGGGCCGGGGAGCTGTTTTTT
TRBD2	TRBV19	TRBJ2-5	.	18	CASSNYPMGLAGVETQYF	TGTGCCAGTAGTAACTACCCGATGGGACTAGCGGGGGTGGAGACCCAGTACTTC
.	TRBV4-2	TRBJ1-2	.	15	CASSPSTGLNYGYTF	TGTGCCAGCAGCCCCTCCACGGGGTTGAACTATGGCTACACCTTC
.	TRBV10-3	TRBJ2-5	.	13	CAISRDIKETQYF	TGTGCCATCAGCCGGGACATTAAAGAGACCCAGTACTTC
.	TRBV29-1	TRBJ1-2	.	12	CSVEAVRSGYTF	TGCAGCGTTGAAGCGGTAAGGAGTGGCTACACCTTC
.	TRBV5-1	TRBJ2-7	.	14	CASSLVDRLSEQYF	TGCGCCAGCAGCTTGGTTGACAGGCTCAGTGAGCAGTACTTC
TRBD1	TRBV28	TRBJ1-2	.	12	CASSSGGYGYTF	TGTGCCAGCAGTTCAGGGGGATATGGCTACACCTTC
TRBD1	TRBV28	TRBJ2-5	.	19	CASSLLTPGDRIVGETQYF	TGTGCCAGCAGCCTACTAACCCCGGGGGACAGGATAGTTGGAGAGACCCAGTACTTC
TRBD1	TRBV12-5	TRBJ2-1	.	17	CASGLGQGTGGNNEQFF	TGTGCTAGTGGTTTGGGCCAAGGGACAGGGGGCAACAATGAGCAGTTCTTC
TRBD1	TRBV2	TRBJ1-2	once	13	CASSEQGADGYTF	TGTGCCAGCAGTGAACAGGGGGCTGATGGCTACACCTTC
TRBD1	TRBV7-9	TRBJ1-1	.	14	CASSQVRDRGKAFF	TGTGCCAGCAGCCAAGTCCGGGACAGGGGAAAAGCTTTCTTT
.	TRBV23-1	TRBJ1-6	.	16	CASSQFSGPYNSPLHF	TGCGCCAGCAGTCAATTTTCAGGGCCCTATAATTCACCCCTCCACTTT
.	TRBV7-3	TRBJ1-1	.	16	CASTPGGGKGLKAAFF	TGTGCCAGCACTCCCGGCGGGGGTAAGGGGCTTAAGGCGGCTTTCTTT
.	TRBV4-1	TRBJ1-1	.	15	CASSRRQGLNTEAFF	TGCGCCAGCAGCCGAAGGCAGGGATTGAACACTGAAGCTTTCTTT
.	TRBV4-1	TRBJ1-2	.	14	CASSQGRASYGYTF	TGCGCCAGCAGCCAAGGTCGCGCTAGCTATGGCTACACCTTC